The 15 T cell receptor beta chains presented below share a single source sample, sequenced in a study of blood T cell repertoires in COVID-19. Here immunoSEQ multiplex PCR was the method, and the copy in TCRdb shows in-frame clones only, minus some. The table lists around 250,000 clones, around nine tenths of them singletons. The sample taken for sequencing was peripheral blood. These receptors came from a man aged 40-50 years with active or convalescent COVID-19.

This clone showed up just a few times. This chain connects TRBV13 to TRBJ2-7; the match to TRBD1 covers 8 bases. Per the germline V gene, CDR1 is PRHDT and CDR2 is FYEKMQ (reference sequence). The CDR3 sequence is 16 residues long. Germline trimming cut 5 bases from V and 6 bases from J; bases unmatched to any gene: 15. In DNA form, the CDR3 reads TGTGCCAGCAGCCCTCCCGGACAGGGACCTTTGGGCGAGCAGTACTTC. Protein product: CASSPPGQGPLGEQYF.

On this clone itself: This probably arose from a read error, given a far larger clone one base away. DNA of the CDR3: TGCGCCCGCAGTGGACTCACAGATACGCAGTATTTT. It codes for CARSGLTDTQYF. The chain links TRBV10-1 to TRBJ2-3; tentative D call: TRBD2 (5 bases). Germline assignment: CDR1 WNHNN and CDR2 SYGVQD (reference sequence). The CDR3 loop spans 12 amino acids.

J is TRBJ1-1 and V is TRBV2; no firm D call. V was trimmed by 2 bases and J by 4 bases, leaving 11 bases between them. The CDR3 loop spans 14 amino acids. Germline assignment: CDR1 SNHLY and CDR2 FYNNEI. This CDR3 reads CASSESGVGTEAFF. Written as DNA, the CDR3 is TGTGCCAGCAGTGAATCCGGGGTGGGCACTGAAGCTTTCTTT.

The gene calls are TRBV4-1 and TRBJ2-7, with 16 bases identical to TRBD2. The CDR3 spans 18 residues. J was trimmed by 7 bases and V by 0 bases; bases with no gene match: 9. Germline values: CDR1 MGHRA, CDR2 YSYEKL. This CDR3 reads CASSQDMGLAGGPGEQYF. The DNA for the CDR3 is TGCGCCAGCAGCCAAGATATGGGACTAGCGGGAGGGCCCGGGGAGCAGTACTTC.

This chain uses TRBV5-1 with TRBJ2-5, with a tentative D call TRBD1 (5 bases). This CDR3 spans 15 amino acids. V lost 0 bases, J lost 5 bases, and 14 bases lay in between. From germline, CDR1 is SGHRS and CDR2 YFSETQ. The CDR3 spells CASSLALGEGETQYF. CDR3 DNA sequence: TGCGCCAGCAGCTTGGCCTTAGGGGAAGGGGAGACCCAGTACTTC. The whole variable domain, filled in from reference TRBV5-1 and TRBJ2-5, reads KAGVTQTPRYLIKTRGQQVTLSCSPISGHRSVSWYQQTPGQGLQFLFEYFSETQRNKGNFPGRFSGRQFSNSRSEMNVSTLELGDSALYLCASSLALGEGETQYFGPGTRLLVL.

As DNA, the CDR3 is TGTGCCAGCAGAACTTCCGGGACAGGGGAGTTCTTC. It yields the protein CASRTSGTGEFF. The chain links TRBV28 to TRBJ2-1; 10 nucleotides agree with TRBD1. CDR1 MDHEN and CDR2 SYDVKM come from the germline V gene. After removal of 6 bases from V and 14 bases from J, the junction contained 7 bases not matched to a gene. This CDR3 is built from 12 residues.

This chain joins TRBV9 and TRBJ1-2; perhaps TRBD1 as D (5 bases). The CDR3 loop spans 13 amino acids. Germline V lookup: CDR1 SGDLS, CDR2 YYNGEE. V was pared by 3 bases and J by 4 bases, with 10 bases between. In DNA form, the CDR3 reads TGTGCCAGCAGCGAGGGGCAGACCTATGGCTACACCTTC. Translated: CASSEGQTYGYTF.

This chain joins TRBV16 and TRBJ1-1; 8 nucleotides align to TRBD1. The CDR3 is made up of 16 amino acids. V was clipped by 8 bases and J by 1 base; unmatched bases: 12. From germline, CDR1 is KGHSY and CDR2 FQNENV. Here the CDR3 reads CASRRPGGRSNTEAFF. The CDR3 region has the DNA TGTGCCAGCCGGAGACCAGGGGGCAGGTCGAACACTGAAGCTTTCTTT.

V is TRBV7-2 and J is TRBJ1-4; no clear D gene. This CDR3 contains 14 residues. Germline V CDR1 and CDR2: SGHTA, FQGNSA. Trimming pared 1 base from V and 7 bases from J, leaving 10 bases between. CDR3 in DNA: TGTGCCAGCAGCTTAGACCCGGGGAGTGAAAAACTGTTTTTT. Protein sequence: CASSLDPGSEKLFF.

This clone was counted a single time. This chain connects TRBV3-1 (or the pseudogene TRBV3-2) to TRBJ1-1; TRBD1 matches at 8 bases. In germline, CDR1 is LGHDT, CDR2 YNNKEL (reference sequence). Germline trimming cut 4 bases from V and 5 bases from J; bases unmatched to any gene: 6. This CDR3 is built from 14 residues. The CDR3: CASSPGTGGTEAFF. As DNA, the CDR3 is TGTGCCAGCAGCCCAGGGACAGGAGGGACTGAAGCTTTCTTT.

This clone was detected a few times. The chain recombines TRBV24-1 with TRBJ1-2, with 9 bases matching TRBD1. Germline loops: CDR1 KGHDR, CDR2 SFDVKD. CDR3 length: 16 residues. V shed 3 bases and J 3 bases; nucleotides not matched to a gene: 7. CDR3: CATSDNDRGGYYGYTF. CDR3 coding DNA: TGTGCCACCAGTGATAACGACAGGGGGGGATACTATGGCTACACCTTC.

The chain uses TRBV24-1 and TRBJ2-1, with D unresolved. V was pared by 4 bases and J by 13 bases, with 10 bases between. This CDR3 contains 11 residues. The germline gives CDR1 KGHDR, CDR2 SFDVKD. CDR3 region: CATSEQFQQFF. The CDR3 bases are TGTGCCACCAGTGAGCAGTTTCAACAGTTCTTC.

On this clone itself: The junction does not match germline at one end; this may be a read error. The rearrangement joins TRBV7-7 to TRBJ2-1; TRBD2 aligns across 7 bases. CDR1 is SSHAT and CDR2 is FNYEAQ in the germline V gene (reference sequence). This CDR3 has 17 amino acids. The DNA for the CDR3 is TGTGCTAGCAGCTTAAGGCCGCTAGCGGAAACCTACAATGAGCAGTTCTTC. It yields the protein CASSLRPLAETYNEQFF.

V is TRBV4-1 and J is TRBJ2-1; 8 nucleotides align to TRBD2. The CDR3 spans 22 residues. CDR1 MGHRA and CDR2 YSYEKL come from the germline V gene. Unmatched junction bases numbered 24, after V lost 4 bases and J lost 1 base. As DNA, the CDR3 is TGCGCCAGCAGCCCAATCAAAGGGAGGTTGGGTGAAAGCGGGAGTTCCTACAATGAGCAGTTCTTC. Residues: CASSPIKGRLGESGSSYNEQFF.

This rearrangement joins TRBV3-1 (or the pseudogene TRBV3-2) to TRBJ2-2; TRBD2 matches at 10 bases. The CDR3 loop spans 16 amino acids. V gave up 4 bases and J gave up 6 bases; unmatched junction bases: 8. Germline V gene lookup returns CDR1 LGHDT and CDR2 YNNKEL (reference sequence). The CDR3 reads CASSPLGLAGAGELFF. The CDR3 DNA reads TGTGCCAGCAGCCCACTGGGTCTAGCGGGAGCCGGGGAGCTGTTTTTT.